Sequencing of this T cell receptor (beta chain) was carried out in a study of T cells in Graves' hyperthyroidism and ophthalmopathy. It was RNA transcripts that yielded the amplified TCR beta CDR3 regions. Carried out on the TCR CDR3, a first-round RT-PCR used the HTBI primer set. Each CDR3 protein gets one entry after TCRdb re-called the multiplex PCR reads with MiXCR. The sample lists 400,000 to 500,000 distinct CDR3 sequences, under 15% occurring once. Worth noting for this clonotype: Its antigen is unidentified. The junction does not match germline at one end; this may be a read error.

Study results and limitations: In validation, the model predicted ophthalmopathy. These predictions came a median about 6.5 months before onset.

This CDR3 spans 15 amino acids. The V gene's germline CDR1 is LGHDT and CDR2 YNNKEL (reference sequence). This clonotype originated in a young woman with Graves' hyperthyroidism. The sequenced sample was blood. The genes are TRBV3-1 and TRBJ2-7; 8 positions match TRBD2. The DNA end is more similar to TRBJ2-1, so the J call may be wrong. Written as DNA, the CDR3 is TGTGTCAGCAGCCAAGAGGGCGGGAGGAGCTACGAGCAGTTCTTC. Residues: CVSSQEGGRSYEQFF.